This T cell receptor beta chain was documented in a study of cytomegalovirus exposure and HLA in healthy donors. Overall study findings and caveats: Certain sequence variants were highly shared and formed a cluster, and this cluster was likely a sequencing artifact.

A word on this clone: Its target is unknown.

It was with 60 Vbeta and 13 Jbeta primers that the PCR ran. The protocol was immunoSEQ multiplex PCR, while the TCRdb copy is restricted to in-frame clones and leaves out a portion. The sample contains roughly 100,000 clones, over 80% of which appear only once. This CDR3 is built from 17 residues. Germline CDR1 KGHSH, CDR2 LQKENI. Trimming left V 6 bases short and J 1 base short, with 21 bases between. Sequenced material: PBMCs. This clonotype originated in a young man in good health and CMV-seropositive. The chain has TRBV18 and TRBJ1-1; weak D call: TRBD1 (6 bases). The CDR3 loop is CASSLSAPRGTNTEAFF. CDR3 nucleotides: TGTGCCAGCTCCCTCTCGGCCCCCAGGGGCACGAACACTGAAGCTTTCTTT.